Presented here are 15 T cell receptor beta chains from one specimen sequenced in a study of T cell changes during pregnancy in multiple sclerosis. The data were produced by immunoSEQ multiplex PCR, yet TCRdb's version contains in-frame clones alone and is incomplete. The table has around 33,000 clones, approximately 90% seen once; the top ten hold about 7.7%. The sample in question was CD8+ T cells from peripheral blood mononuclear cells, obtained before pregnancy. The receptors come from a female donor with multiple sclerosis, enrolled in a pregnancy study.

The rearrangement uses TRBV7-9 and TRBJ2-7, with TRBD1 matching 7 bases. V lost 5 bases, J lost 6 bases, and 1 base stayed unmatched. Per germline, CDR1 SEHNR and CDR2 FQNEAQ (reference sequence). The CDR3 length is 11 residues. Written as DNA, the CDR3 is TGTGCCAGCAGCCCAGGGGGCGAGCAGTACTTC. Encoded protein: CASSPGGEQYF. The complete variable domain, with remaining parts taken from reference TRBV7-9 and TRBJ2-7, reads DTGVSQNPRHKITKRGQNVTFRCDPISEHNRLYWYRQTLGQGPEFLTYFQNEAQLEKSRLLSDRFSAERPKGSFSTLEIQRTEQGDSAMYLCASSPGGEQYFGPGTRLTVT.

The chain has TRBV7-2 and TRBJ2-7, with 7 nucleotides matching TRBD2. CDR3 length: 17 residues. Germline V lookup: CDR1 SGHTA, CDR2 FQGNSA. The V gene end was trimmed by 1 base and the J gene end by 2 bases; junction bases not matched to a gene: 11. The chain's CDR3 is CASSLDSSGEMTYEQYF. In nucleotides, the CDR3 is TGTGCCAGCAGCTTAGATTCAAGCGGGGAGATGACCTACGAGCAGTACTTC. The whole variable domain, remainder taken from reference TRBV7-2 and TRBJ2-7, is GAGVSQSPSNKVTEKGKDVELRCDPISGHTALYWYRQSLGQGLEFLIYFQGNSAPDKSGLPSDRFSAERTGGSVSTLTIQRTQQEDSAVYLCASSLDSSGEMTYEQYFGPGTRLTVT.

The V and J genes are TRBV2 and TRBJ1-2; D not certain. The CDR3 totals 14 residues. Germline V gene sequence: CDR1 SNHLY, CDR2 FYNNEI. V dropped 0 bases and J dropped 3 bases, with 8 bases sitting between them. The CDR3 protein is CASSEAGQDYGYTF. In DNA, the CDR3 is TGTGCCAGCAGTGAAGCCGGCCAGGACTATGGCTACACCTTC.

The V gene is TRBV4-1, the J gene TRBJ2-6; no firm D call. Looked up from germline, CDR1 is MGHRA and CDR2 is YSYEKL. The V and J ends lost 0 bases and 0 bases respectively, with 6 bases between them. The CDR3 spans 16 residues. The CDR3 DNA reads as TGCGCCAGCAGCCAAGATCTGCGCTCTGGGGCCAACGTCCTGACTTTC. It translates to CASSQDLRSGANVLTF.

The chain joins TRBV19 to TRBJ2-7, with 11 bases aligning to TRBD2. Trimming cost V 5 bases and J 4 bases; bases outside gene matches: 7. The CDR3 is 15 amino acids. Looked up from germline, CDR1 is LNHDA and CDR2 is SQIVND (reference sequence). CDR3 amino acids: CASSRGLAGAYEQYF. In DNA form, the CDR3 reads TGTGCCAGTAGTCGAGGACTAGCGGGTGCTTACGAGCAGTACTTC.

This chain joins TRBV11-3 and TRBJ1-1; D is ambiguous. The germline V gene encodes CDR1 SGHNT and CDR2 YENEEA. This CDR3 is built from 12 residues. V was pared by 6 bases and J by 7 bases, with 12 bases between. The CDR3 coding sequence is TGTGCCAGCAGTTTCCCGGGAGGTGAAGCTTTCTTT. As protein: CASSFPGGEAFF.

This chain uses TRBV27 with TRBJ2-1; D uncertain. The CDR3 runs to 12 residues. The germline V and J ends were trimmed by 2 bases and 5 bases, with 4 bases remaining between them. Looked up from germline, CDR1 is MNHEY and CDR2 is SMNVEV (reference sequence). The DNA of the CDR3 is TGTGCCAGCAGTTTAAGAGACAATGAGCAGTTCTTC. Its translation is CASSLRDNEQFF.

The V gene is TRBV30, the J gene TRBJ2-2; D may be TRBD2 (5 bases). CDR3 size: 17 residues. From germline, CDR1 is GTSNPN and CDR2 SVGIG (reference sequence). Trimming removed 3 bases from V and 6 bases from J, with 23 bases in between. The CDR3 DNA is TGTGCCTGGAGCCGCCGCGCGGTGGGAGATTCATCCGGGGAGCTGTTTTTT. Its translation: CAWSRRAVGDSSGELFF.

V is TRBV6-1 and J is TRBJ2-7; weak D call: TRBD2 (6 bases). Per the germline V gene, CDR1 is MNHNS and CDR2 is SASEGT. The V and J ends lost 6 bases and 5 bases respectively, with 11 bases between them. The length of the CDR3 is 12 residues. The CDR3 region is CASRGTGNEQYF. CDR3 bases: TGTGCCAGCAGGGGGACTGGAAACGAGCAGTACTTC.

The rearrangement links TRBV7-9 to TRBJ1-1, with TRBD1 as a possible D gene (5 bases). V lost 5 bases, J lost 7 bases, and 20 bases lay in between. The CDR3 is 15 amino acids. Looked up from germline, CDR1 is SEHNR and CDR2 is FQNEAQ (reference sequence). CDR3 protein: CASSLGTGPFREAFF. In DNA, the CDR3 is TGTGCCAGCAGCCTCGGGACTGGACCTTTTCGTGAAGCTTTCTTT. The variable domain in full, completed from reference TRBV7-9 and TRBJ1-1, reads DTGVSQNPRHKITKRGQNVTFRCDPISEHNRLYWYRQTLGQGPEFLTYFQNEAQLEKSRLLSDRFSAERPKGSFSTLEIQRTEQGDSAMYLCASSLGTGPFREAFFGQGTRLTVV.

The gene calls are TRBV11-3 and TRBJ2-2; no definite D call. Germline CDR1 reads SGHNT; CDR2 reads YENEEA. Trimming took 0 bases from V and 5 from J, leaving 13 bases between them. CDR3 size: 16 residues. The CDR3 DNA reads TGTGCCAGCAGCTTAGAACAAGGAGTCCATACCGGGGAGCTGTTTTTT. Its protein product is CASSLEQGVHTGELFF.

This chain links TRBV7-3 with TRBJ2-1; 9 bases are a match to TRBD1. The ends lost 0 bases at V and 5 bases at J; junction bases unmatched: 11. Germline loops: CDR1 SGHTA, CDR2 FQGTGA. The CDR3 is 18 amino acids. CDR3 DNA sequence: TGTGCCAGCAGCTTAACGGTTTGGGGGGACAGGGAGAACAATGAGCAGTTCTTC. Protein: CASSLTVWGDRENNEQFF.

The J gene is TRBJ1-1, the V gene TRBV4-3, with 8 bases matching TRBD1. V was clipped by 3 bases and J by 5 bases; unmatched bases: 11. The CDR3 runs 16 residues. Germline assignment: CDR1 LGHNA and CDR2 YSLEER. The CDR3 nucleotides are TGCGCCAGCAGCCACGGGACAGGACTAGAGGATACTGAAGCTTTCTTT. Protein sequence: CASSHGTGLEDTEAFF.

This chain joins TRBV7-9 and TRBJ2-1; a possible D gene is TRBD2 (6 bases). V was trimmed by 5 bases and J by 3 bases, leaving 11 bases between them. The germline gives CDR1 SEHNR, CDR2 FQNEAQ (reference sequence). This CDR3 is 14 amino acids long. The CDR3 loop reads CASSPRTNYNEQFF. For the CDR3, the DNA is TGTGCCAGCAGCCCCCGGACTAACTACAATGAGCAGTTCTTC.

CDR3 coding DNA: TGTGCCAGCAGTGCCACTAGCGGGGATTACAATGAGCAGTTCTTC. Protein product: CASSATSGDYNEQFF. The chain employs TRBV6-1 and TRBJ2-1; TRBD2 agrees at 10 bases. The CDR3 extends over 15 amino acids. V shed 4 bases, J shed 4 bases, and the junction held 4 bases outside the gene matches. The germline V gene has CDR1 MNHNS and CDR2 SASEGT.